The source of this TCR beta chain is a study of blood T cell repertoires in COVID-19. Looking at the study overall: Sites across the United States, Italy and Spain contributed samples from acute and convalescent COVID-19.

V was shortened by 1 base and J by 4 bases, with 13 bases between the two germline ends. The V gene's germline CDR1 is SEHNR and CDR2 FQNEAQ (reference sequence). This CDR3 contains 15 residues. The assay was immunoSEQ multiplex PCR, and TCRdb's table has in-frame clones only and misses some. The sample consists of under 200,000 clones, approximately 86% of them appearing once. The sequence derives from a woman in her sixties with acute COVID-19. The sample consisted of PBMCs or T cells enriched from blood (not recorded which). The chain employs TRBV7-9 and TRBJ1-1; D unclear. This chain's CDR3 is CASSLGEGMITEAFF. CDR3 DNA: TGTGCCAGCAGCTTAGGGGAGGGCATGATCACTGAAGCTTTCTTT.